The clone carrying this T cell receptor beta chain has just a few counts. Its target is not known. Looked up from germline, CDR1 is LGHDT and CDR2 is YNNKEL (reference sequence). V was pared by 2 bases and J by 6 bases, with 8 bases between. The CDR3 covers 13 residues. TCR alpha and TCR beta cDNA libraries with sample barcodes and UMIs came from 5'RACE using constant-segment primers. MiXCR, run by TCRdb on the 5' RACE reads, gives a single entry per CDR3 protein. Counted here are around 250,000 distinct CDR3 sequences, over 15% occurring once; the ten biggest clones make up less than 2.5%. The sample is drawn from a study of T-cell memory formation after mild COVID-19. Turning to the study itself: Each donor largely had its own TCR clusters.

General study findings and limits: Contracting CD4+ clones lay largely in CM and EM, with CD8+ ones residing in EMRA. Certain responding clones were present in pre-infection memory, suggesting participation of cross-reactive memory.

The source is an adult woman who had mild COVID-19 (a few samples of this study predate the infection). Cell type and time point are not known. Material for sequencing was PBMCs or a T cell subset sorted from them (not recorded which). V usage is TRBV3-1 and J usage is TRBJ1-5, with TRBD1 as a possible D gene (5 bases). The CDR3 loop reads CASSQRGGQPQHF. The CDR3 DNA is TGTGCCAGCAGCCAACGGGGGGGTCAGCCCCAGCATTTT.